A selection of T cell receptor beta chains follows, all from one sample in a study of OX40 agonist ivuxolimab in advanced cancers. Generated by immunoSEQ multiplex PCR, the TCRdb table keeps only in-frame clones and is missing some. The table shows roughly 92,000 clones, with around 88% occurring only once. The specimen comprised CD4+ or CD8+ T cells sorted from blood, sampled in a trial of the OX40 agonist ivuxolimab. The receptors were gathered from an adult with an advanced solid tumor such as melanoma, head and neck, liver or kidney cancer. CDR3s include the opening cysteine and the closing phenylalanine or tryptophan. The D gene is left open where the match is weak. Part of the rows lack a size; the others show once, few, many or a class for expanded clones.

>TRBD2|TRBJ2-7|NA|TRBV19
CASSPRLAGTLGYEQYF
TGTGCCAGTAGTCCCCGACTAGCGGGGACCTTGGGGTACGAGCAGTACTTC
>TRBD1|TRBJ2-3|NA|TRBV18
CASSPGTGGRGTQYF
TGTGCCAGCTCACCTGGGACAGGGGGCCGGGGTACGCAGTATTTT
>TRBD2|TRBJ2-5|NA|TRBV7-3
CASSLTGREETQYF
TGTGCCAGCAGCTTAACAGGGAGGGAAGAGACCCAGTACTTC
>NA|TRBJ2-3|NA|TRBV28
CASSLQAHTQYF
TGTGCCAGCAGCTTACAGGCGCATACGCAGTATTTT
>TRBD1|TRBJ1-2|NA|TRBV14
CASSPRRTGSYGYTF
TGTGCCAGCAGCCCGCGGAGGACAGGGTCCTATGGCTACACCTTC
>NA|TRBJ1-5|few|TRBV18
CASSRAGVGNQPQHF
TGTGCCAGCTCACGCGCGGGGGTGGGCAATCAGCCCCAGCATTTT
>NA|TRBJ1-4|NA|TRBV9
CASSEKDRYNEKLFF
TGTGCCAGCAGCGAAAAGGACAGATATAATGAAAAACTGTTTTTT
>NA|TRBJ2-7|NA|TRBV18
CASSPHRDSHEQYF
TGTGCCAGCTCACCACACAGGGACTCCCACGAGCAGTACTTC
>TRBD1|TRBJ1-1|NA|TRBV5-8
CASSLAQGGWGTEAFF
TGTGCCAGCAGCTTGGCCCAAGGGGGCTGGGGGACTGAAGCTTTCTTT
>NA|TRBJ1-4|NA|TRBV5-1
CASSSDPTREKLFF
TGCGCCAGCAGCTCGGACCCTACGAGGGAAAAACTGTTTTTT
>NA|TRBJ2-1|NA|TRBV11-1
CASSLESNEQFF
TGTGCCAGCAGCTTAGAGTCCAATGAGCAGTTCTTC
>NA|TRBJ2-5|NA|TRBV7-3
CASSRGSQETQYF
TGTGCCAGCAGCAGGGGGAGCCAAGAGACCCAGTACTTC
>NA|TRBJ1-2|NA|TRBV20-1
CSAMNGPGYTF
TGCAGTGCGATGAACGGGCCTGGCTACACCTTC
>TRBD2|TRBJ2-1|once|TRBV7-2
CASNLAGGRENEQFF
TGTGCCAGCAACTTAGCGGGAGGGCGCGAGAATGAGCAGTTCTTC
>NA|TRBJ1-5|NA|TRBV4-2
CASSLGLDQPQHF
TGTGCCAGCAGCTTGGGACTCGATCAGCCCCAGCATTTT
>NA|TRBJ2-1|NA|TRBV4-1
CASSQATSFSYNEQFF
TGCGCCAGCAGCCAAGCGACTAGTTTCTCCTACAATGAGCAGTTCTTC
>TRBD2|TRBJ2-3|NA|TRBV7-7
CASSLAGGTTDTQYF
TGTGCCAGCAGCTTGGCGGGGGGAACCACAGATACGCAGTATTTT
>NA|TRBJ2-5|NA|TRBV29-1
CSVSWGMETQYF
TGCAGCGTCAGTTGGGGGATGGAGACCCAGTACTTC
>TRBD2|TRBJ2-7|NA|TRBV7-8
CGAGPSGSYEQYF
TGTGGTGCCGGTCCTAGCGGTTCCTACGAGCAGTACTTC
>NA|TRBJ2-6|few|TRBV9
CASSVGVGTESPGANVLTF
TGTGCCAGCAGCGTAGGGGTAGGGACTGAGTCTCCTGGGGCCAACGTCCTGACTTTC
>NA|TRBJ2-5|NA|TRBV15
CATSRDSQETQYF
TGTGCCACCAGCAGGGACAGCCAAGAGACCCAGTACTTC
>NA|TRBJ1-5|NA|TRBV19
CASSISERDQPQHF
TGTGCCAGTAGTATTTCAGAGAGGGATCAGCCCCAGCATTTT
>NA|TRBJ1-4|NA|TRBV5-1
CASSPGPETTNEKLFF
TGCGCCAGCAGCCCGGGGCCAGAAACAACTAATGAAAAACTGTTTTTT
>TRBD1|TRBJ2-7|NA|TRBV19
CASSRGQGSYEQYF
TGTGCCAGTAGTAGGGGACAGGGGAGCTACGAGCAGTACTTC
>NA|TRBJ2-1|NA|TRBV2
CASTEGPYNEQFF
TGTGCCAGCACGGAAGGCCCTTACAATGAGCAGTTCTTC
>NA|TRBJ2-2|NA|TRBV9
CASTQRNTGELFF
TGTGCCAGCACGCAGCGCAACACCGGGGAGCTGTTTTTT
>NA|TRBJ1-1|NA|TRBV28
CASSLGVSFEAFF
TGTGCCAGCAGTTTAGGTGTCAGTTTTGAAGCTTTCTTT
>TRBD1|TRBJ2-7|NA|TRBV10-1
CAGDREVGEQYF
TGCGCCGGGGACAGGGAGGTTGGCGAGCAGTACTTC
>TRBD1|TRBJ1-4|NA|TRBV7-8
CASSLGMAGGEKLFF
TGTGCCAGCAGCTTAGGGATGGCAGGGGGTGAAAAACTGTTTTTT
>NA|TRBJ1-2|NA|TRBV6-6
CASSYNEEYGYTF
TGTGCCAGCAGTTACAACGAGGAATATGGCTACACCTTC
>TRBD2|TRBJ2-1|NA|TRBV7-2
CASSVAGGPDDEQFF
TGTGCCAGCAGCGTAGCGGGAGGGCCGGATGATGAGCAGTTCTTC
>NA|TRBJ1-1|NA|TRBV28
CASMGSNTEAFF
TGTGCCAGCATGGGTTCGAACACTGAAGCTTTCTTT
>NA|TRBJ2-5|few|TRBV28
CASRGGPQETQYF
TGTGCCAGCAGGGGGGGACCTCAAGAGACCCAGTACTTC
>TRBD1|TRBJ1-1|NA|TRBV6-1
CASPKGTANTEAFF
TGTGCCAGCCCTAAGGGGACAGCGAACACTGAAGCTTTCTTT
>TRBD1|TRBJ1-1|NA|TRBV6-1
CASTIVTGEVGAFF
TGTGCCAGCACCATCGTGACAGGGGAGGTGGGAGCTTTCTTT
>TRBD2|TRBJ2-1|NA|TRBV5-4
CASSPTSGSPFSQFF
TGTGCCAGCAGCCCGACTAGCGGGAGCCCTTTTTCGCAGTTCTTC
>TRBD1|TRBJ1-4|once|TRBV5-1
CASSLVDRAEKLFF
TGCGCCAGCAGCTTGGTGGACAGGGCTGAAAAACTGTTTTTT
>NA|TRBJ1-1|NA|TRBV10-3
CATGFGVNTEAFF
TGTGCCACCGGCTTCGGGGTGAACACTGAAGCTTTCTTT
>TRBD1|TRBJ2-3|NA|TRBV19
CASSIGGTGGTDTQYF
TGTGCCAGTAGTATAGGAGGGACAGGGGGCACAGATACGCAGTATTTT
>TRBD1|TRBJ1-6|NA|TRBV7-2
CASSWDREISPLHF
TGTGCCAGCAGCTGGGACAGGGAAATTTCACCCCTCCACTTT
>NA|TRBJ2-7|NA|TRBV6-5
CASSYSVGGASREQYF
TGTGCCAGCAGTTACTCAGTGGGCGGGGCCTCTCGCGAGCAGTACTTC
>TRBD1|TRBJ2-1|NA|TRBV27
CASSLRLARGLYEQFF
TGTGCCAGCAGTTTAAGGTTGGCCAGGGGGCTGTATGAGCAGTTCTTC